This T cell receptor beta chain comes out of a study of OX40 agonist ivuxolimab in advanced cancers. For context, the study as a whole: Ivuxolimab was a fully human IgG2 agonistic monoclonal antibody targeting the costimulatory receptor OX40 (CD134). Intravenous ivuxolimab was administered to patients every 2 weeks at six dose levels: 0.01, 0.1, 0.3, 1.5, 3 and 10 mg/kg. Of the 50 to 55 dose-escalation patients, hepatocellular carcinoma was present in about 20, melanoma in roughly 15, renal cell carcinoma in 9 and head and neck cancer in 9. In the dose-escalation cohort, 82.7% of patients were male, and the mean age was approximately 60 years, with a range of about 20 to 79. Prior anti-PD-1, anti-PD-L1 or anti-CTLA-4 therapy was permitted, and roughly two fifths of dose-escalation patients had received checkpoint inhibitors. Partial responses were achieved by three dose-escalation patients, of whom one had hepatocellular carcinoma and two had cutaneous melanoma. The purpose of peripheral TCRbeta sequencing was to test whether ivuxolimab changed TCR sequence diversity and led to clonal T-cell expansion. The paper reports the monotherapy dose-escalation portion (N ≈ 50 patients) of the phase I ivuxolimab trial. The study at large found these results: Low levels of normalized T-cell clonal expansion were also shown by some nonresponding patients. On average, CD8+ T cells showed more expanded clones than CD4+ T cells after ivuxolimab. Clonal expansion of both CD4+ and CD8+ blood T cells was observed from baseline to week 6 at doses 0.1 to 3.0 mg/kg. Partial responders in the 0.1-3.0 mg/kg groups had among the lowest normalized peripheral clonal expansion, especially among CD8+ T cells. Antigen specificity was not determined for the clonally expanded peripheral T cells.

As regards this clone: Its antigen specificity is not known. Base qualities are not provided; no much larger clone lies one nucleotide away.

To sequence the TCRbeta CDR3 region, genomic DNA was isolated from the sorted cells. The immunoSEQ Assay was used for sequencing of TCRbeta CDR3 regions. This is the immuneACCESS table as TCRdb keeps it, with only in-frame sequences that have V and J called. A part of the clones is gone; compared with another copy, unresolved V genes explain less than half, and the rest is unexplained. The sample table holds 150,000 to 180,000 clones, of which 94% were seen once. About 0.31% of the sample goes to the ten largest clones. From its cysteine to its phenylalanine, the CDR3 spans 13 amino acids. Of the read, only the CDR3 DNA is kept; its 39 bases are in frame from base 1. CDR1 and CDR2, looked up from the germline V gene (reference sequence), are GTSNPN and SVGIG. Between the V and J ends, shortened by 5 bases and 7 bases respectively, the junction contains 17 bases. Patients with a history of autoimmune disease or receiving systemic immunosuppression were excluded from the trial. Peripheral blood for TCR sequencing was collected from all dose cohorts at baseline, on cycle 4 day 1, and on cycle 7 day 1. Samples came from an open-label, multicenter, first-in-human phase I dose-escalation trial of ivuxolimab. The trial enrolled adults with locally advanced or metastatic head and neck squamous cell, hepatocellular, melanoma or renal cell carcinoma. CD4+ and CD8+ T cells were sorted separately from peripheral blood before TCR sequencing.

This TCR derives from an adult with an advanced solid tumor such as melanoma, head and neck, liver or kidney cancer. The source material was CD4+ or CD8+ T cells sorted from blood, sampled in a trial of the OX40 agonist ivuxolimab. The rearranged segments are TRBV30 and TRBJ2-5; no D segment can be confidently identified. The CDR3 protein sequence reads: CAWRIPVPGTQYF. Read as DNA, the sequence is TGTGCCTGGCGTATTCCGGTTCCGGGGACCCAGTACTTC. Supplemented by the reference TRBV30 and TRBJ2-5 proteins around the CDR3, the complete variable domain is SQTIHQWPATLVQPVGSPLSLECTVEGTSNPNLYWYRQAAGRGLQLLFYSVGIGQISSEVPQNLSASRPQDRQFILSSKKLLLSDSGFYLCAWRIPVPGTQYFGPGTRLLVL.